This is a list of T cell receptor beta chains from one sample in a study of T cells in Graves' hyperthyroidism and ophthalmopathy. One entry per CDR3 protein results from TCRdb running MiXCR on the multiplex PCR reads. This sample has 300,000 to 450,000 distinct CDR3 sequences, with around 25% found just once. Sequences were obtained from blood. All receptors derive from a man between 50 and 59 years old with Graves' hyperthyroidism. The CDR3 runs from the conserved cysteine through the conserved F or W. D genes are given only for firm matches. The size entry is marked missing in some rows and otherwise reads once, few, many or a size class.

size	D	V	J	DNA	CDR3
once	TRBD1	TRBV18	TRBJ1-1	TGTGCCAGCTCACTTTCGACAGGGCGCGTGGACACTGAAGCTTTCTTT	CASSLSTGRVDTEAFF
many	TRBD1	TRBV24-1	TRBJ2-3	TGTGCCACCAGTGACAGGGACAGAAACACAGATACGCAGTATTTT	CATSDRDRNTDTQYF
few	TRBD2	TRBV6-1	TRBJ2-7	TGTGCCACCCTAGGAGCGGGGGGCACCCACGAGCAGTACTTC	CATLGAGGTHEQYF
many	-	TRBV14	TRBJ2-7	TGTGCCAGCAGCCCAGCGGTTTACGAGCAGTACTTC	CASSPAVYEQYF
-	TRBD2	TRBV9	TRBJ2-2	TGTGCCAGCAGCGTAGGATCTAGCGGCATTACGAACACCGGGGAGCTGTTTTTT	CASSVGSSGITNTGELFF
-	TRBD2	TRBV30	TRBJ2-7	TGTGCCAGTGCTAGAGAGGGACTAGCGGGAGACGAGCAGTACTTC	CASAREGLAGDEQYF
many	TRBD2	TRBV3-1	TRBJ2-7	TGTGCCAGCAGCCCCCGGACTAGCGGGATATACGAGCAGTACTTC	CASSPRTSGIYEQYF
-	TRBD1	TRBV5-1	TRBJ2-2	TGCGCCAGCAGCAAAGACAGGGTAGCCGGGGAGCTGTTTTTT	CASSKDRVAGELFF
many	-	TRBV28	TRBJ2-7	TGTGCCAGCAGTTTAGGGCGGCCGGGGGAGCAGTACTTC	CASSLGRPGEQYF
many	TRBD1	TRBV18	TRBJ1-1	TGTGCCAGCTCGCTAAACCACAGGGGAACTGAAGCTTTCTTT	CASSLNHRGTEAFF
-	-	TRBV20-1	TRBJ2-5	TGCAGTGCCCGCCCGGCCAGAACACCTCAAGAGACCCAGTACTTC	CSARPARTPQETQYF
-	-	TRBV5-6	TRBJ2-5	TGTGCCAGCAGCGGGGACTACCAAGAGACCCAGTACTTC	CASSGDYQETQYF
many	-	TRBV29-1	TRBJ2-3	TGCAGCGTTGAAGATTCAGGGACAGATACGCAGTATTTT	CSVEDSGTDTQYF
-	-	TRBV20-1	TRBJ1-6	TGCAGTGCTATGAAGAGCTTGGGTTCACCCCTCCACTTT	CSAMKSLGSPLHF
-	-	TRBV7-6	TRBJ2-7	TGTGCCAGCAGCCCGACATGGCAGGGGAGCTACGAGCAGTACTTC	CASSPTWQGSYEQYF
few	TRBD2	TRBV7-3	TRBJ2-7	TGTGCCAGCAGCTTAAACGCGGCGGGAGTGGGCGAGCAGTACTTC	CASSLNAAGVGEQYF
-	-	TRBV27	TRBJ2-2	TGTGCCAGTAGTTTATTCGGTATGGCAAACACCGGGGAGCTGTTTTTT	CASSLFGMANTGELFF
few	-	TRBV9	TRBJ2-2	TGTGCCAGCAGCGTCGATGCGGGCGCGAACACCGGGGAGCTGTTTTTT	CASSVDAGANTGELFF
-	-	TRBV19	TRBJ1-1	TGTGCCAGTAGTATGGGTAGAGGGGATGATGAAGCTTTCTTT	CASSMGRGDDEAFF
many	-	TRBV7-8	TRBJ2-7	TGTGCCAGCAACTTGCTAGGGGACTCCTACGAGCAGTACTTC	CASNLLGDSYEQYF
few	TRBD2	TRBV2	TRBJ2-7	TGTGCCAGCAGCCTCGGGACTAGCCGCGAGCAGTACTTC	CASSLGTSREQYF
many	TRBD2	TRBV2	TRBJ2-1	TGTGCCAGCGGAAACAGCGGGAAGGATGAGCAGTTCTTC	CASGNSGKDEQFF
-	-	TRBV3-1	TRBJ2-2	TGTGCCAGCAGCAACCGACAAATCACCGGGGAGCTGTTTTTT	CASSNRQITGELFF
once	-	TRBV10-2	TRBJ1-5	TGCGCCAGCAGTGACTGGAGTGGGAATCAGCCCCAGCATTTT	CASSDWSGNQPQHF
many	-	TRBV5-1	TRBJ2-1	TGCGCCAGCAGCTTGGACCCCCAGGTCGGCAATGAGCAGTTCTTC	CASSLDPQVGNEQFF
-	TRBD1	TRBV5-5	TRBJ2-1	TGTGCCAGCAGCCCGGACAGGGGTTTTCAGTTCTTC	CASSPDRGFQFF
few	-	TRBV27	TRBJ2-7	TGTGCCAGCAGTTTCGGCAGGGGCAACTACGAGCAGTACTTC	CASSFGRGNYEQYF
many	TRBD2	TRBV2	TRBJ2-7	TGTGCCAGCAGCGAGGGACTAGCGGGAGGCTATCAATACGAGCAGTACTTC	CASSEGLAGGYQYEQYF
few	-	TRBV6-2/TRBV6-3	TRBJ2-7	TGTGCCAGCAGTACCCGTCCAGCGGATTTCTACGAGCAGTACTTC	CASSTRPADFYEQYF
-	-	TRBV6-1	TRBJ2-3	TGTGCCAGCAGCCTATTCACCACGGGAGACAGGTTTGGTGGTACGCAGTATTTT	CASSLFTTGDRFGGTQYF
few	TRBD2	TRBV20-1	TRBJ2-1	TGCAGTCCGGGAGGGCCCAATGAGCAGTTCTTC	CSPGGPNEQFF
many	-	TRBV28	TRBJ2-1	TGTGCCAGCAGTTTAGGGAACCGGGAGATTAACAATGAGCAGTTCTTC	CASSLGNREINNEQFF
few	TRBD1	TRBV28	TRBJ1-1	TGTGCCAGCAGTTTATGGGGACAGCCCCATGAAGCTTTCTTT	CASSLWGQPHEAFF
few	-	TRBV18	TRBJ2-2	TGTGCCAGCTCACCCAGCAAACTAGAAAAAACTGAGCTGTTTTTT	CASSPSKLEKTELFF
-	TRBD2	TRBV7-8	TRBJ2-3	TGTGCCAGCAGCACTAGCGGGTCTGGTTGGGATACGCAGTATTTT	CASSTSGSGWDTQYF
-	-	TRBV4-1	TRBJ1-5	TGCGCCAGCAGCCAAGATCAGGGGATTCAGCCCCAGCATTTT	CASSQDQGIQPQHF
-	TRBD1	TRBV11-2	TRBJ2-3	TGTGCCAGCAGCCCCGGGACAGGAAGGTGGCAAGATACGCAGTATTTT	CASSPGTGRWQDTQYF
-	-	TRBV29-1	TRBJ1-4	TGCAGCGTTGTCGACCCCGTACTGGGTGAAAAACTGTTTTTT	CSVVDPVLGEKLFF
-	-	TRBV20-1	TRBJ2-6	TGCAGTGCTAGACAGAGCTCTGGGGCCAACGTCCTGACTTTC	CSARQSSGANVLTF
few	-	TRBV5-5	TRBJ1-1	TGTGCCAGCAGCTTGGAATCGGCAGTACTCGAAGCTTTCTTT	CASSLESAVLEAFF